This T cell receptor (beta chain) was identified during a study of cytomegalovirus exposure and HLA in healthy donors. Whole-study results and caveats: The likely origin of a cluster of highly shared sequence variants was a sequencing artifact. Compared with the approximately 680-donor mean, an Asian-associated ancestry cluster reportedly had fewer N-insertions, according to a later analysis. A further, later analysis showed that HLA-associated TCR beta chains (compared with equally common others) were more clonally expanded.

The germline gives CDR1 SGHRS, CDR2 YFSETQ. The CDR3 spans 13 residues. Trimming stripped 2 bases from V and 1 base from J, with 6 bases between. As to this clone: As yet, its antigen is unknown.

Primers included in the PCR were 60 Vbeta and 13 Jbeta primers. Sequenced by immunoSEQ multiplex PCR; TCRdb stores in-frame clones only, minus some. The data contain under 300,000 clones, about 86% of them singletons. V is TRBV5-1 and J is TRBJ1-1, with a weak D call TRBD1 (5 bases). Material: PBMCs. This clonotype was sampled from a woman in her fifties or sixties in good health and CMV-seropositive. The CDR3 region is CASSFRENTEAFF. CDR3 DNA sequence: TGCGCCAGCAGCTTCAGGGAGAACACTGAAGCTTTCTTT.